This TCR beta chain was captured by sequencing in a study of T cell responses to AZD1222 COVID-19 vaccine. Trimming removed 2 bases from V and 5 bases from J, with 10 bases in between. Per germline, CDR1 GTSNPN and CDR2 SVGIG (reference sequence). This CDR3 is built from 14 residues. Regarding this clone: Antigen specificity is unknown.

Study-level results: Regions 160-218 and 743-854 dominated among vaccine-associated CD4 TCRs spanning spike. There were mostly white British donors and more females than males, and clonal diversity was possibly underestimated.

Libraries were prepared by immunoSEQ multiplex PCR; TCRdb keeps only in-frame clonotypes and omits some of them. Of around 150,000 clones listed, more than 75% are singletons. The V and J genes are TRBV30 and TRBJ1-6; D is ambiguous. The sample in question was peripheral blood, obtained 28 days after the second AZD1222 dose. This TCR was sampled from an adult who received the AZD1222 COVID-19 vaccine. The CDR3 sequence is CAWSRLKHNSPLHF. The CDR3 DNA follows: TGTGCCTGGAGTCGACTGAAGCATAATTCACCCCTCCACTTT.